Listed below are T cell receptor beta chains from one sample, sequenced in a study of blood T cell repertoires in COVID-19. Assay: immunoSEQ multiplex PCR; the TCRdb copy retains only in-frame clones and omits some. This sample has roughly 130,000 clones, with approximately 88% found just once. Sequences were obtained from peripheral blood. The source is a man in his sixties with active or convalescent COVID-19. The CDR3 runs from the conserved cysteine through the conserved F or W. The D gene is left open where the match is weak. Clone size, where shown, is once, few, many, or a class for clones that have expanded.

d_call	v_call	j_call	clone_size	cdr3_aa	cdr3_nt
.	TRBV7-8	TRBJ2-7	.	CASSLERERGGEQYF	TGTGCCAGCAGCTTAGAACGCGAGAGGGGGGGCGAGCAGTACTTC
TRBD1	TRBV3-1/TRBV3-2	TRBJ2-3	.	CASSLLRQGGADTQYF	TGTGCCAGCAGCCTCTTAAGACAGGGTGGCGCAGATACGCAGTATTTT
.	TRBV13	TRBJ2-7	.	CASSLAAYEQYF	TGTGCCAGCAGCTTAGCTGCCTACGAGCAGTACTTC
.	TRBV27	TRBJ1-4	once	CASSLREEEKLFF	TGTGCCAGCAGTTTAAGGGAGGAAGAAAAACTGTTTTTT
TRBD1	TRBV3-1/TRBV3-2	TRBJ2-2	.	CASSHRGRNTGELFF	TGTGCCAGCAGCCACAGGGGGCGAAACACCGGGGAGCTGTTTTTT
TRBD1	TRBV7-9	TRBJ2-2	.	CASRGRKWTGGSGELFF	TGTGCCAGCAGGGGCCGTAAGTGGACAGGGGGCTCCGGGGAGCTGTTTTTT
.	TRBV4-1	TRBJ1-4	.	CASSRGLNEKLFF	TGCGCCAGCAGCCGAGGGCTGAATGAAAAACTGTTTTTT
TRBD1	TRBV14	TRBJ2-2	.	CASSRGQGNTGELFF	TGTGCCAGCAGCCGAGGACAGGGTAACACCGGGGAGCTGTTTTTT
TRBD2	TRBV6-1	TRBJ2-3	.	CASSEVVAGASDTQYF	TGTGCCAGCAGTGAAGTGGTAGCGGGAGCATCAGATACGCAGTATTTT
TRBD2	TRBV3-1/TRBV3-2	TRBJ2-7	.	CASSQAPSGSYEQYF	TGTGCCAGCAGCCAAGCCCCTAGCGGGAGCTACGAGCAGTACTTC
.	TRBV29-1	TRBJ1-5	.	CSAGTSNQPQHF	TGCAGCGCTGGGACTTCCAATCAGCCCCAGCATTTT
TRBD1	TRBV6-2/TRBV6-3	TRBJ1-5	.	CASSSKQGAQPQHF	TGTGCCAGCAGCTCCAAACAGGGGGCTCAGCCCCAGCATTTT
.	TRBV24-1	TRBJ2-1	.	CATRGAGAYNEQFF	TGTGCCACCAGGGGGGCGGGAGCCTACAATGAGCAGTTCTTC
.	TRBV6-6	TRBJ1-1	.	CASSPPPYRSDTEAFF	TGTGCCAGCAGTCCCCCCCCTTACCGGTCGGACACTGAAGCTTTCTTT
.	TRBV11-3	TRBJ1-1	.	CASSRHPNTEAFF	TGTGCCAGCAGTCGACATCCGAACACTGAAGCTTTCTTT
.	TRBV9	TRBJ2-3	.	CASSDQGRGTQYF	TGTGCCAGCAGCGATCAGGGGAGGGGTACGCAGTATTTT
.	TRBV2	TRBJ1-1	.	CASSDRGTEAFF	TGTGCCAGCAGTGACCGGGGCACTGAAGCTTTCTTT
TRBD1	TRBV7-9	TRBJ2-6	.	CASSLTGGAGANVLTF	TGTGCCAGCAGCTTAACAGGGGGTGCTGGGGCCAACGTCCTGACTTTC
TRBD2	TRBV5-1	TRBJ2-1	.	CASSPGLAGAGEQFF	TGCGCCAGCAGCCCTGGACTAGCGGGAGCGGGTGAGCAGTTCTTC
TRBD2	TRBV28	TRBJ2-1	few	CASKTTSGNNEQFF	TGTGCCAGCAAGACCACTAGCGGAAACAATGAGCAGTTCTTC
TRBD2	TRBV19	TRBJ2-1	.	CASSTGLAGGFYNEQFF	TGTGCCAGTAGTACCGGACTAGCGGGAGGTTTCTACAATGAGCAGTTCTTC
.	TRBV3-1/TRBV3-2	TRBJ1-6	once	CASSRRDNSPLHF	TGTGCCAGCAGCCGCCGGGATAATTCACCCCTCCACTTT
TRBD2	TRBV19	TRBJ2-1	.	CASSIRLADYNEQFF	TGTGCCAGTAGTATACGACTAGCGGACTACAATGAGCAGTTCTTC
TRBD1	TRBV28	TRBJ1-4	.	CASRSDRGSTNEKLFF	TGTGCCAGCAGGTCCGACAGGGGCTCGACTAATGAAAAACTGTTTTTT
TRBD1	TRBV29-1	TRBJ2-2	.	CSVEDGDRRNTGELFF	TGCAGCGTTGAAGATGGGGACAGGAGAAACACCGGGGAGCTGTTTTTT
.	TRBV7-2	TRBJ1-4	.	CASSATLRGNEKLFF	TGTGCCAGCAGCGCCACCCTTAGAGGGAATGAAAAACTGTTTTTT
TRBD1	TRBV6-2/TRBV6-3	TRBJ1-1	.	CASSSDRDAFF	TGTGCCAGCAGTTCGGACAGGGATGCTTTCTTT
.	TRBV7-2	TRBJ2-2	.	CASSLAANTGELFF	TGTGCCAGCAGCTTAGCCGCGAACACCGGGGAGCTGTTTTTT
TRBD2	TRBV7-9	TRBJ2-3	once	CASSPPPGGGDTQYF	TGTGCCAGCAGCCCCCCTCCGGGAGGGGGAGATACGCAGTATTTT
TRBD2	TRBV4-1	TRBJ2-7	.	CASSHSSGGGTYEQYF	TGCGCCAGCAGCCATTCTAGCGGGGGAGGGACCTACGAGCAGTACTTC
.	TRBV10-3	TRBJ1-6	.	CAIRPAGNSPLHF	TGTGCCATCAGGCCGGCGGGTAATTCACCCCTCCACTTT
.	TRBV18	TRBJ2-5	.	CASSPPIGNGQETQYF	TGTGCCAGCTCACCACCGATCGGGAACGGGCAAGAGACCCAGTACTTC
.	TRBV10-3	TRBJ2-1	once	CAISPGLEWDEQFF	TGTGCCATCAGCCCCGGACTGGAGTGGGATGAGCAGTTCTTC
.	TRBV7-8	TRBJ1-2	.	CASSLALVQGKGYTF	TGTGCCAGCAGCTTAGCGCTAGTACAGGGAAAGGGCTACACCTTC
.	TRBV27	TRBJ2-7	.	CASSPRGGEQYF	TGTGCCAGCAGCCCGAGGGGGGGCGAGCAGTACTTC
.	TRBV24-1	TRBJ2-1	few	CATSDLIAGQSTYNEQFF	TGTGCCACCAGTGATTTGATCGCGGGCCAGAGCACCTACAATGAGCAGTTCTTC
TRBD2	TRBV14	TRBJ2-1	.	CASSPWTSGSSNEQFF	TGTGCCAGCAGCCCCTGGACTAGCGGGAGTAGTAATGAGCAGTTCTTC
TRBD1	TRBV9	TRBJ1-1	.	CASSAGQGMNTEAFF	TGTGCCAGCAGCGCGGGACAGGGGATGAACACTGAAGCTTTCTTT
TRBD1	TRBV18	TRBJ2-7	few	CASSPVGQGAYEQYF	TGTGCCAGCTCACCGGTGGGACAGGGCGCCTACGAGCAGTACTTC
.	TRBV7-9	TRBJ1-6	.	CASSPYGQGRPHVGSPLHF	TGTGCCAGCAGCCCATACGGGCAAGGGAGACCCCACGTCGGTTCACCCCTCCACTTT
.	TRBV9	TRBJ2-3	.	CASSVATEDTQYF	TGTGCCAGCAGCGTAGCTACGGAGGATACGCAGTATTTT